A single sample is the source of the 4 T cell receptor beta chains below, sequenced in a study of blood T cell repertoires in COVID-19. The protocol was immunoSEQ multiplex PCR, while the TCRdb copy is restricted to in-frame clones and leaves out a portion. The sample comprises fewer than 350,000 clones, nearly 90% of which are singletons, and about 1.5% rests with the top ten. The source material was PBMCs or T cells enriched from blood (not recorded which). All receptors come from a woman aged 18-29 years with acute COVID-19.

This chain connects TRBV15 to TRBJ2-7, with 10 bases aligning to TRBD1. Unmatched junction bases numbered 7, after V lost 6 bases and J lost 2 bases. The CDR3 contains 15 residues. Germline V CDR1 and CDR2: LNHNV, YYDKDF (reference sequence). The CDR3 reads CATRATGTGAYEQYF. The CDR3 region has the DNA TGTGCCACCAGGGCTACCGGGACAGGGGCCTACGAGCAGTACTTC.

This chain connects TRBV27 to TRBJ1-5, with a weak D call TRBD1 (6 bases). The CDR3 contains 13 residues. Germline values: CDR1 MNHEY, CDR2 SMNVEV (reference sequence). Trimming took off 5 bases at V and 7 bases at J, with 12 bases between the two ends. The CDR3 sequence is CASSAVRGQPQHF. The CDR3 DNA reads TGTGCCAGCAGTGCCGTTAGGGGGCAGCCCCAGCATTTT.

This chain connects TRBV10-2 to TRBJ2-7; TRBD2 matches at 12 bases. The CDR3 consists of 15 residues. CDR1 WSHSY and CDR2 SAAADI come from the germline V gene. Trimming removed 6 bases from V and 2 bases from J; junction bases left unmatched: 5. CDR3 sequence reads: CASSSGLAGPYEQYF. The CDR3 bases are TGCGCCAGCAGCTCCGGACTAGCGGGACCCTACGAGCAGTACTTC.

The V and J genes are TRBV10-1 and TRBJ2-3, with D possibly matching TRBD1 (6 bases). Between the trimmed V and J ends, which lost 3 bases and 6 bases, there was a span of 25 bases. Germline CDR1 is WNHNN and CDR2 is SYGVQD (reference sequence). The CDR3 is 18 residues long. The CDR3: CASSDKDSAISLIDTQYF. DNA of the CDR3: TGCGCCAGCAGTGACAAGGACAGCGCGATTTCTCTAATCGATACGCAGTATTTT.